The TCR beta chain under discussion was sequenced for a study of CD8 T cells in ankylosing spondylitis. Study-wide results and caveats: The clones that were linked to disease were reported to be significantly enriched in matched synovial fluid samples from ankylosing spondylitis patients. Typical of ankylosing spondylitis blood, it appeared, was a TCR beta motif of under 10 highly homologous variants. Within peripheral blood, clones linked to disease were CD8+ and relatively rare.

V gave up 4 bases and J gave up 0 bases, with 10 bases separating them. This CDR3 comprises 14 residues. Germline CDR1 reads SGHDT; CDR2 reads YYEEEE. The TCR beta libraries were generated through quantitative 5'-RACE incorporating molecular barcodes. MiXCR, applied by TCRdb to the 5' RACE reads, yields one record per CDR3 protein. The data contain about 500,000 distinct CDR3 sequences, over 4% of them seen just once; the ten biggest clones take up approximately 4%. This clonotype was seen only a few times. Its specificity is not known. The chain has TRBV5-6 and TRBJ2-5, with D possibly being TRBD1 or TRBD2 (5 bases each). This clonotype originated in a male donor with ankylosing spondylitis. Material for sequencing was blood, either unsorted or a sorted T cell fraction (not recorded which). CDR3 sequence reads: CASSIRGNQETQYF. The CDR3 nucleotides read TGTGCCAGCAGCATCCGGGGCAACCAAGAGACCCAGTACTTC.